A single T cell receptor beta chain is shown here with its context. Antigen specificity is unknown. Unmatched junction bases numbered 14, after V lost 4 bases and J lost 5 bases. The germline V gene has CDR1 SGHRS and CDR2 YFSETQ. The CDR3 is 16 residues long. The repertoire was sequenced with immunoSEQ multiplex PCR; TCRdb's copy has only in-frame clones and lacks some. Altogether some 1,900,000 clones are present, about 95% being singletons, with the ten largest covering more than 0.95%. This entry belongs to a study of shared clonotypes between healthy human individuals. About the research overall: Researchers assigned three CD4 naive, three CD4 memory, two CD8 naive and one CD8 memory plate to each donor.

The naive CD8 fraction comprised CD45RO-negative cells positively selected for CCR7 and excluded terminally differentiated effector memory CD45RA+ cells. Notes on the study in general: Researchers sampled blood only, noting tissue repertoires likely differ. Measured sharing among donors was expected to vary with sequencing depth. Memory subsets had estimated richness that was generally smaller than that of naive subsets.

The sequence came from a man between 18 and 35 years old in good health. This chain joins TRBV5-1 and TRBJ2-5; 7 bases align to TRBD1. Input material: naive CD8+ T cells sorted from blood. The CDR3 region is CASSPITGAVGETQYF. The CDR3, as DNA: TGCGCCAGCAGCCCGATTACAGGGGCGGTCGGGGAGACCCAGTACTTC.